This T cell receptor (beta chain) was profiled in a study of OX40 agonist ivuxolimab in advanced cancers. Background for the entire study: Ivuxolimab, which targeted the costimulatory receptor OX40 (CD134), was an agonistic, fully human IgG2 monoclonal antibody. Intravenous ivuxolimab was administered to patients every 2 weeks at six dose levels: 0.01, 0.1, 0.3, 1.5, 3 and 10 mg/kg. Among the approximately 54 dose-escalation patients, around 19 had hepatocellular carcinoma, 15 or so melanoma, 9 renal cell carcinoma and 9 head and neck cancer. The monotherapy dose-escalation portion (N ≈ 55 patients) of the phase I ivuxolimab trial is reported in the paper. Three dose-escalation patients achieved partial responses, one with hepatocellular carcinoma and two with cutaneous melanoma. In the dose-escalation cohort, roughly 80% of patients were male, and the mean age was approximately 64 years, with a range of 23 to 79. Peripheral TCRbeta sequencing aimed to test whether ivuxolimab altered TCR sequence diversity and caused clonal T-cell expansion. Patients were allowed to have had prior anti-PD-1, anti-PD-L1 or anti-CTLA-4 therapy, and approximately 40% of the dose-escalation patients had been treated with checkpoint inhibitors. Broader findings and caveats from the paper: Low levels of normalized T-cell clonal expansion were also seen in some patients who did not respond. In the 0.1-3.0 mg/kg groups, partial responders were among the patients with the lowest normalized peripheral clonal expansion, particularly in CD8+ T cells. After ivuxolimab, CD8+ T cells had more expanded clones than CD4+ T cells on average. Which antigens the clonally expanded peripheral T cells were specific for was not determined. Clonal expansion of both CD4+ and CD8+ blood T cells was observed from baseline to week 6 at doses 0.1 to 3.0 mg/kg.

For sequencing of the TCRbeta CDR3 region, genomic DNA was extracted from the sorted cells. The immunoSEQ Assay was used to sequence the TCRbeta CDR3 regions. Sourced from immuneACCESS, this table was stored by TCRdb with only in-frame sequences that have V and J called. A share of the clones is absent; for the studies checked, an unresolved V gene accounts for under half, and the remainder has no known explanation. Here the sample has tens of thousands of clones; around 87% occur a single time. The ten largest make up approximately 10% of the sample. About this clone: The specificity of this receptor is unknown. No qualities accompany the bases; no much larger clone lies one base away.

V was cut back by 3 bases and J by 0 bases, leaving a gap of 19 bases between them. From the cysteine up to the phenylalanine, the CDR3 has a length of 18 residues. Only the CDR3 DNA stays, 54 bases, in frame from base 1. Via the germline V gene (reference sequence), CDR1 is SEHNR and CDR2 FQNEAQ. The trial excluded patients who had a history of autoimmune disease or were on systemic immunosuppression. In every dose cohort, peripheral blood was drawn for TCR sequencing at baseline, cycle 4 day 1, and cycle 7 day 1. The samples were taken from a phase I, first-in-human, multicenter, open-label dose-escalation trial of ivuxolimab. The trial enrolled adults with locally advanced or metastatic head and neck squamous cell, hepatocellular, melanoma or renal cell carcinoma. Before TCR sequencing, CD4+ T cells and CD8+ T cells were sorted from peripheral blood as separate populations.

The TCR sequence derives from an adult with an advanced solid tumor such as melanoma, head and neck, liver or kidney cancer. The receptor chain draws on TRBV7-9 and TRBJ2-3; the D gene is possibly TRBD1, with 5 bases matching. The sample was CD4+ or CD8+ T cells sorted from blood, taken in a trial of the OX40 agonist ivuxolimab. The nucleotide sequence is TGTGCCAGCAGCTTGCACCCCACGACTGGGGCTAGCACAGATACGCAGTATTTT. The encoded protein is CASSLHPTTGASTDTQYF.